The 22 T cell receptor beta chains given below trace back to one sample, sequenced in a study of CD8+CD57+ T cells in acquired aplastic anemia (dated by TCRdb to the late 2010s). Flow cytometry had shown CD8+CD57+ cell expansion in the patients selected for sequencing. Sequenced using an Illumina HiSeq 2000. Genomic DNA was used as template for profiling of TCR beta VDJ combinations and CDR3 sequences. TCRdb passed the public sequencing reads through fastp at Q25 and MiXCR, retaining productive beta sequences. Each entry is one CDR3 protein sequence, shown with its most common DNA and genes. The sample has more than 200,000 distinct CDR3 sequences on record, less than 60% of them singletons. In total, the top ten clones hold 15% to 20% of the sample. Sequences were obtained from sorted CD4+, CD8+, or CD8+CD57+ T cells (not recorded which) from PBMCs. The receptors shown here come from a human donor with aplastic anemia.

This sequence joins TRBV27 and TRBJ2-7; 7 bases line up with TRBD2. The germline CDR1 and CDR2 sequences are MNHEY and SMNVEV (reference sequence). This CDR3 has 13 amino acids. J lost 4 bases, V lost 7 bases, and 7 bases had no gene match. In nucleotides, the CDR3 is TGTGCCAGCAAAGGTGCTAGCGGTTACGAGCAGTACTTC. Residues: CASKGASGYEQYF.

The chain couples TRBV6-1 to TRBJ1-2; D is ambiguous. Germline CDR1 reads MNHNS; CDR2 reads SASEGT. V lost 4 bases and J 4 bases, leaving 4 bases between the germline ends. This CDR3 comprises 11 residues. The CDR3 reads CASSAIYGYTF. Written as DNA, the CDR3 is TGTGCCAGCAGTGCCATCTATGGCTACACCTTC.

The chain uses TRBV5-6 and TRBJ1-2; no clear D. V was cut by 0 bases and J by 7 bases, with 10 bases left in between. Per the germline V gene, CDR1 is SGHDT and CDR2 is YYEEEE. CDR3 length: 13 residues. CDR3: CASSLVAASGYTF. The CDR3 nucleotides are TGTGCCAGCAGCTTGGTGGCAGCAAGTGGCTACACCTTC.

This chain links TRBV20-1 with TRBJ1-6, with 11 bases identical to TRBD1. Trimming at V came to 2 bases and at J to 5 bases, leaving 8 bases not matched to a gene. CDR3 length: 17 residues. Germline CDR1 is DFQATT and CDR2 is SNEGSKA (reference sequence). The CDR3 region is CSARNPGQGGDNSPLHF. Written as DNA, the CDR3 is TGCAGTGCTAGAAACCCGGGACAGGGGGGGGATAATTCACCCCTCCACTTT.

V gene TRBV28 combines with J gene TRBJ1-5; D is uncertain. Germline assignment: CDR1 MDHEN and CDR2 SYDVKM. This CDR3 region has 15 residues. V was cut by 3 bases and J by 0 bases, with 9 bases left in between. The CDR3 is CASSFAEYSNQPQHF. In DNA form, the CDR3 reads TGTGCCAGCAGTTTTGCGGAATATAGCAATCAGCCCCAGCATTTT. Using reference TRBV28 and TRBJ1-5 for the parts outside the CDR3, the full variable domain is DVKVTQSSRYLVKRTGEKVFLECVQDMDHENMFWYRQDPGLGLRLIYFSYDVKMKEKGDIPEGYSVSREKKERFSLILESASTNQTSMYLCASSFAEYSNQPQHFGDGTRLSIL.

This clonotype was recorded many times. The chain uses TRBV7-7 and TRBJ2-2; possibly TRBD1 for D (5 bases). Germline CDR1 is SSHAT and CDR2 is FNYEAQ (reference sequence). Trimming left V 5 bases short and J 7 bases short, with 14 bases between. The CDR3 totals 14 residues. The CDR3, as DNA: TGTGCCAGCAGCCAGGGTTCCTGGGGCGGGGAGCTGTTTTTT. Translating gives CASSQGSWGGELFF.

This clonotype appeared once. A much larger clone lies one base from this, so it may be a read error. The V gene is TRBV12-3 or TRBV12-4, the J gene TRBJ1-5, with 7 bases lining up with TRBD1. The CDR3 consists of 14 residues. Trimming removed 6 bases from V and 8 bases from J; junction bases left unmatched: 10. CDR3: CASSYDRVIEPQHF. The DNA of the CDR3 is TGTGCCAGCAGCTACGACAGGGTGATAGAGCCCCAGCATTTT.

The rearrangement links TRBV5-1 to TRBJ2-7, with TRBD1 as a possible D gene (6 bases). This CDR3 spans 14 amino acids. Trimming left V 2 bases short and J 3 bases short, with 12 bases between. Germline CDR1 and CDR2: SGHRS and YFSETQ. The CDR3 spells CASSFTGLGYEQYF. CDR3 coding DNA: TGCGCCAGCAGCTTCACAGGGTTGGGCTACGAGCAGTACTTC.

The chain couples TRBV29-1 to TRBJ2-7; 9 bases are a match to TRBD1. V lost 6 bases, J lost 6 bases, and 9 bases stayed unmatched. The CDR3 is 13 residues long. Per the germline V gene, CDR1 is SQVTM and CDR2 is ANQGSEA. CDR3 in amino acids: CSVLLQGAGEQYF. CDR3 nucleotides: TGCAGCGTATTGTTACAGGGGGCGGGCGAGCAGTACTTC.

The chain is built from TRBV9 and TRBJ2-3; 8 positions agree with TRBD1. This CDR3 has 15 amino acids. Germline lookup yields CDR1 SGDLS and CDR2 YYNGEE. V dropped 1 base and J dropped 1; count of bases not matched to a gene: 2. The CDR3 protein is CASSVLGQGTDTQYF. Here the CDR3 DNA reads TGTGCCAGCAGCGTATTGGGACAGGGCACAGATACGCAGTATTTT.

This clonotype was recorded many times. The CDR3 is CASSEHPGTNEKLFF. The CDR3 bases are TGTGCCAGCAGTGAGCATCCGGGGACTAATGAAAAACTGTTTTTT. This chain links TRBV2 with TRBJ1-4, with D unresolved. CDR1 is SNHLY and CDR2 is FYNNEI in the germline V gene. V was clipped by 3 bases and J by 2 bases, with 10 bases between them. There are 15 residues in the CDR3.

This clonotype has a count of ten or more. V gene TRBV6-5 combines with J gene TRBJ1-2, with D perhaps matching TRBD1 (5 bases). Germline values: CDR1 MNHEY, CDR2 SVGAGI. The CDR3 is made up of 12 amino acids. Trimming shortened V by 7 bases and J by 4 bases, and 10 bases separated the two germline ends. In nucleotides, the CDR3 is TGTGCCAGCACCCTTAGGGGCTATGGCTACACCTTC. Residues: CASTLRGYGYTF.

This clonotype was seen repeatedly, ten times or more. V is TRBV11-2 and J is TRBJ2-5; the match to TRBD2 covers 9 bases. This CDR3 spans 15 amino acids. Trimming at V came to 5 bases and at J to 4 bases, leaving 8 bases not matched to a gene. Germline-derived CDR1 and CDR2 are SGHAT and FQNNGV. CDR3 residues: CASSRRGGGGETQYF. In DNA form, the CDR3 reads TGTGCCAGCAGCCGGCGGGGGGGTGGGGGAGAGACCCAGTACTTC.

This clonotype was counted ten times or more. The chain carries TRBV5-6 and TRBJ1-1; D gene unclear. Germline CDR1 SGHDT, CDR2 YYEEEE. V was shortened by 1 base and J by 4 bases, with 8 bases between the two germline ends. The CDR3 loop spans 13 amino acids. Here the CDR3 reads CASSLRRSTEAFF. The CDR3 DNA sequence: TGTGCCAGCAGCTTGAGAAGGTCCACTGAAGCTTTCTTT.

This clonotype was observed a few times. J is TRBJ1-1 and V is TRBV6-4, with TRBD1 as a possible D gene (5 bases). The CDR3 contains 14 residues. V dropped 6 bases and J dropped 1 base, with 12 bases sitting between them. Germline CDR1 reads MRHNA; CDR2 reads SNTAGT. CDR3 in amino acids: CASSQSTENTEAFF. As DNA, the CDR3 is TGTGCCAGCAGCCAATCGACAGAGAACACTGAAGCTTTCTTT.

This clonotype showed up just once. The chain carries TRBV24-1 and TRBJ2-3, with a possible D match to TRBD2 (5 bases). Trimming pared 4 bases from V and 6 bases from J, leaving 13 bases between. The CDR3 runs 14 residues. Germline assignment: CDR1 KGHDR and CDR2 SFDVKD. CDR3 sequence: CATSDARVRDTQYF. The CDR3 bases are TGTGCCACCAGTGACGCGAGGGTTAGGGATACGCAGTATTTT.

CDR3 in amino acids: CSAAGAGYEQYF. Here the CDR3 DNA reads TGCAGTGCGGCAGGGGCTGGGTACGAGCAGTACTTC. J is TRBJ2-7 and V is TRBV20-1; D possibly corresponds to TRBD1 (6 bases). Germline V gene lookup returns CDR1 DFQATT and CDR2 SNEGSKA (reference sequence). V lost 6 bases to trimming and J lost 4 bases, with 13 bases between them. The CDR3 covers 12 residues.

A word on this clonotype: With a much larger clone just one base away, this may be a read error. The chain employs TRBV4-1 and TRBJ2-5, with TRBD2 identical over 10 bases. This CDR3 spans 15 amino acids. CDR1 and CDR2 (germline): MGHRA, YSYEKL. Germline trimming cut 5 bases from V and 4 bases from J; bases unmatched to any gene: 7. CDR3 loop: CASSRLAGYRETQYF. CDR3 sequence (DNA): TGCGCCAGCAGCAGACTAGCGGGCTATCGAGAGACCCAGTACTTC.

The chain uses TRBV7-3 and TRBJ2-3; the match to TRBD2 covers 7 bases. Unmatched junction bases numbered 8, after V lost 5 bases and J lost 3 bases. Germline CDR1 is SGHTA and CDR2 is FQGTGA. The CDR3 runs to 15 residues. The CDR3 sequence: CASSHMTSRTDTQYF. In nucleotides, the CDR3 is TGTGCCAGCAGCCATATGACTAGCCGTACAGATACGCAGTATTTT.

This clonotype was counted many times. This chain's CDR3 is CAISEPGGNYGYTF. DNA of the CDR3: TGTGCCATCAGTGAGCCCGGGGGAAACTATGGCTACACCTTC. The gene calls are TRBV10-3 and TRBJ1-2, with TRBD1 as a possible D gene (5 bases). The CDR3 consists of 14 residues. The V end lost 2 bases, the J end lost 2 bases, and 9 bases lay between the germline ends. CDR1 is ENHRY, CDR2 SYGVKD, per germline.

The chain has TRBV24-1 and TRBJ1-4; 11 bases align to TRBD1. CDR3 length equals 15 residues. The germline CDR1 and CDR2 sequences are KGHDR and SFDVKD. V dropped 5 bases and J dropped 6; count of bases not matched to a gene: 4. CDR3 loop: CATSVGTGGHEKLFF. CDR3 DNA sequence: TGTGCCACCAGTGTCGGGACAGGGGGACATGAAAAACTGTTTTTT.

This clonotype was counted at least ten times. V gene TRBV12-5 combines with J gene TRBJ2-3; D is uncertain. The CDR3 has 12 residues. Germline CDR1 and CDR2: LGHNT and FRNRAP. V was pared by 1 base and J by 6 bases, with 5 bases between. For the CDR3, the DNA is TGTGCTAGTGGTTTGGGGTGGGATACGCAGTATTTT. Its protein is CASGLGWDTQYF. The full variable domain, in which reference TRBV12-5 and TRBJ2-3 provide the parts outside the CDR3, is DARVTQTPRHKVTEMGQEVTMRCQPILGHNTVFWYRQTMMQGLELLAYFRNRAPLDDSGMPKDRFSAEMPDATLATLKIQPSEPRDSAVYFCASGLGWDTQYFGPGTRLTVL.